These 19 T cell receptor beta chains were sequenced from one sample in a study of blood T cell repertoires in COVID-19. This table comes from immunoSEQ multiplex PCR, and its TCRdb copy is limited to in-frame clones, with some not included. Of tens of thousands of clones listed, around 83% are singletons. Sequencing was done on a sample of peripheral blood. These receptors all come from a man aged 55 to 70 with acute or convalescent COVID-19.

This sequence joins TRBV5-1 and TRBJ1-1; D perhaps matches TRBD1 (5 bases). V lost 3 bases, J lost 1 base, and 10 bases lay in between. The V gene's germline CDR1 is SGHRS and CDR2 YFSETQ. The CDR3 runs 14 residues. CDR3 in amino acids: CASSSGHGNTEAFF. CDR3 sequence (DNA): TGCGCCAGCAGCTCTGGACATGGGAACACTGAAGCTTTCTTT.

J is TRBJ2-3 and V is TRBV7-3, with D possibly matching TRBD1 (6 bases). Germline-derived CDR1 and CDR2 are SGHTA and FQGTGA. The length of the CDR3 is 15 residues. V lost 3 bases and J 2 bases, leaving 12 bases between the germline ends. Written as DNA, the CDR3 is TGTGCCAGCAGCTTCGGACAGACTACCACAGATACGCAGTATTTT. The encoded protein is CASSFGQTTTDTQYF. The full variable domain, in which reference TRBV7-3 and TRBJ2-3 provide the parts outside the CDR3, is GAGVSQTPSNKVTEKGKYVELRCDPISGHTALYWYRQSLGQGPEFLIYFQGTGAADDSGLPNDRFFAVRPEGSVSTLKIQRTERGDSAVYLCASSFGQTTTDTQYFGPGTRLTVL.

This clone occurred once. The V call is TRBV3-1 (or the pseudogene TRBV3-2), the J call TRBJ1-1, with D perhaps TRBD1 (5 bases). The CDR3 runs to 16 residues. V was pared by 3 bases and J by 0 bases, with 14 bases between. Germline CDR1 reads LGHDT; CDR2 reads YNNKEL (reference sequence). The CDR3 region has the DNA TGTGCCAGCAGCCAGAAATGGGGCGGGGTGAACACTGAAGCTTTCTTT. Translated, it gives CASSQKWGGVNTEAFF.

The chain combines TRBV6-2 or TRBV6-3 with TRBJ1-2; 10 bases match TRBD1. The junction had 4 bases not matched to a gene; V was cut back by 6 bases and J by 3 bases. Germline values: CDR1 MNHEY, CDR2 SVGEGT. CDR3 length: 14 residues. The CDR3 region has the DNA TGTGCCAGCAGCAAGGGACAGGGGTACTATGGCTACACCTTC. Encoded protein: CASSKGQGYYGYTF.

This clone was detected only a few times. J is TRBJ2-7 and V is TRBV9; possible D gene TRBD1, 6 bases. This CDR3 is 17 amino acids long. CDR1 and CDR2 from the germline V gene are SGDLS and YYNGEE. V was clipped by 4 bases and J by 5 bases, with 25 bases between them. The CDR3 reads CASSSPTPRGKNHEQYF. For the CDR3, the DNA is TGTGCCAGCAGCTCACCCACTCCCAGGGGCAAGAACCACGAGCAGTACTTC.

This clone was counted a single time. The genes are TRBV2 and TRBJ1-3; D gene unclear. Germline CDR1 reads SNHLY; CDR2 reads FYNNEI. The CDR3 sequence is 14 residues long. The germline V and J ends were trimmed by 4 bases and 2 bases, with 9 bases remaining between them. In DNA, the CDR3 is TGTGCCAGCAGTGGGCGGGAAGCTGGAAACACCATATATTTT. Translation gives CASSGREAGNTIYF.

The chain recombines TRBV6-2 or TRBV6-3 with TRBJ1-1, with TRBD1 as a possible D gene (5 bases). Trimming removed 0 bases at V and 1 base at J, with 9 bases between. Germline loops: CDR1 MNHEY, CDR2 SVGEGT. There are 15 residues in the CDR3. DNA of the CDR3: TGTGCCAGCAGTTACTCACAGGCCTGGAACACTGAAGCTTTCTTT. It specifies CASSYSQAWNTEAFF.

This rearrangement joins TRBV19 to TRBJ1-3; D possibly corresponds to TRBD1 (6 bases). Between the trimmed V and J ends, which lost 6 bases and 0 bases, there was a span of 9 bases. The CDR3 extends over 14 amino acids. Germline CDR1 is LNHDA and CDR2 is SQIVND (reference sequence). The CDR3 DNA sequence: TGTGCCAGTAGGAACAGGGTCTCTGGAAACACCATATATTTT. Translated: CASRNRVSGNTIYF.

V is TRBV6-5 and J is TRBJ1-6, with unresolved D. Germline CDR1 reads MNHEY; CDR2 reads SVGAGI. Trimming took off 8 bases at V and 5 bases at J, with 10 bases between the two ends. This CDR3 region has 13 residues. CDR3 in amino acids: CASRGGNNSPLHF. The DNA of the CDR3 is TGTGCCAGCCGGGGAGGCAATAATTCACCCCTCCACTTT.

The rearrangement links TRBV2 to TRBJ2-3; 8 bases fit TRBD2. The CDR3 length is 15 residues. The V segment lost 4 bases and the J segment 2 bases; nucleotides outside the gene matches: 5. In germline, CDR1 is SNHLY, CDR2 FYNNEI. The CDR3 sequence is CASSAVAGHTDTQYF. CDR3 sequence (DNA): TGTGCCAGCAGTGCGGTAGCGGGGCACACAGATACGCAGTATTTT.

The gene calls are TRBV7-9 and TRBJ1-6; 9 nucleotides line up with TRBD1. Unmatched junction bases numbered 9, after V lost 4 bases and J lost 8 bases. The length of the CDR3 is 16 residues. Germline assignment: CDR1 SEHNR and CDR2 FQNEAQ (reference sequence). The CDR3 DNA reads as TGTGCCAGCAGCTGGACCGGGACAGGGCTAGATTCACCCCTCCACTTT. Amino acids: CASSWTGTGLDSPLHF.

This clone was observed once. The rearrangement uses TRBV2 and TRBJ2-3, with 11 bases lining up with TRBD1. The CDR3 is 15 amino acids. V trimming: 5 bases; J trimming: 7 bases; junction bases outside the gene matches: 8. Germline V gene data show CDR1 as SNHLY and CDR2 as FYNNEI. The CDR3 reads CASSKDRGQGHTQYF. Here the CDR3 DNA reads TGTGCCAGCAGTAAGGACAGGGGGCAAGGCCATACGCAGTATTTT.

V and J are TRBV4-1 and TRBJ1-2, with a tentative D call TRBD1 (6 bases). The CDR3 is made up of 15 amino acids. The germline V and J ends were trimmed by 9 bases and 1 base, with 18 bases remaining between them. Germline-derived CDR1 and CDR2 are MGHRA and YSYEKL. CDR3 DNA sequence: TGCGCCAGTTCACTAGGGACACGGAATAACTATGGCTACACCTTC. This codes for CASSLGTRNNYGYTF.

The CDR3 region has the DNA TGTGCCTGGAGTAGTACAGGGTATACTGAAGCTTTCTTT. It yields the protein CAWSSTGYTEAFF. The rearrangement joins TRBV30 to TRBJ1-1; TRBD1 is a possible D gene (6 bases). Trimming took 2 bases from V and 5 from J, leaving 12 bases between them. CDR1 and CDR2 from the germline V gene are GTSNPN and SVGIG (reference sequence). The CDR3 sequence is 13 residues long.

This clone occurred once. CDR3 nucleotide sequence: TGTGCCACCAGTGATTCTCGGGGGGAGCAGTACTTC. Translating gives CATSDSRGEQYF. This rearrangement joins TRBV24-1 to TRBJ2-7; D is perhaps TRBD2 (6 bases). Trimming pared 2 bases from V and 7 bases from J, leaving 8 bases between. This CDR3 spans 12 amino acids. CDR1 and CDR2 (germline): KGHDR, SFDVKD.

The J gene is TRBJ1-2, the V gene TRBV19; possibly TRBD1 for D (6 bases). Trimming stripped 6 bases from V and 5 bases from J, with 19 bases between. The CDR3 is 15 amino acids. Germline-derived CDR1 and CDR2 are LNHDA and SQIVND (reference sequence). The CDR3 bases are TGTGCCAGTAGCCTAAAATTACAGGGCCTGTATGGCTACACCTTC. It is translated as CASSLKLQGLYGYTF. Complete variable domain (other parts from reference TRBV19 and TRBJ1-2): DGGITQSPKYLFRKEGQNVTLSCEQNLNHDAMYWYRQDPGQGLRLIYYSQIVNDFQKGDIAEGYSVSREKKESFPLTVTSAQKNPTAFYLCASSLKLQGLYGYTFGSGTRLTVV.

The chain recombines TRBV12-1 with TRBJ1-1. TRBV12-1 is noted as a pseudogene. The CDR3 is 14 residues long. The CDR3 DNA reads TGTGCCAGCAGCCCGGGGTACGGGAACACTGAAGCTTTCTTT. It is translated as CASSPGYGNTEAFF.

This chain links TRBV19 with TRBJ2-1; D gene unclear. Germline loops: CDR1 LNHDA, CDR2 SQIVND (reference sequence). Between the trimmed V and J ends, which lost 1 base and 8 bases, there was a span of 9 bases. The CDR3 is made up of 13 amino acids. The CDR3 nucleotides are TGTGCCAGTAGTATAGGTGTCGGGTATGAGCAGTTCTTC. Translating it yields CASSIGVGYEQFF.

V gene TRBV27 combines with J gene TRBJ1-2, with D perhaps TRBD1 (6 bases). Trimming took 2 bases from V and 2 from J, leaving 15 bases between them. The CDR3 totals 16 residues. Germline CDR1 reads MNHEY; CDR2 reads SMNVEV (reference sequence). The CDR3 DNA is TGTGCCAGCAGTTTAAAGTACAGGGCAGTAAACTATGGCTACACCTTC. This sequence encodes CASSLKYRAVNYGYTF.